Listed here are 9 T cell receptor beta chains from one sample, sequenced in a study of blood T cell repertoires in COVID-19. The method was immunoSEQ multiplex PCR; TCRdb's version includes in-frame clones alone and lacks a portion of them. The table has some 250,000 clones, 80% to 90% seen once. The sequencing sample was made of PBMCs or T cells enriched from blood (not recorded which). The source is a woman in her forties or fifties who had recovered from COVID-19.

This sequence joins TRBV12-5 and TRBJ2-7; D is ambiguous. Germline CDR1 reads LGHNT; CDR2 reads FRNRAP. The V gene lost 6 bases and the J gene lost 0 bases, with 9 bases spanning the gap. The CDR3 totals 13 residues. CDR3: CASGRQHSYEQYF. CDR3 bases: TGTGCTAGTGGGAGGCAGCACTCCTACGAGCAGTACTTC.

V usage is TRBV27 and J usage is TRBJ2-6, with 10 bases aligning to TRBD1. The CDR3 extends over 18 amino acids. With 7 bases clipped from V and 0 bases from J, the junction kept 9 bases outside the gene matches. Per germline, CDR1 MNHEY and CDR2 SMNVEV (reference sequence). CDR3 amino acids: CASTVGGTGVSGANVLTF. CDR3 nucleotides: TGTGCCAGCACGGTAGGGGGGACAGGGGTCTCTGGGGCCAACGTCCTGACTTTC.

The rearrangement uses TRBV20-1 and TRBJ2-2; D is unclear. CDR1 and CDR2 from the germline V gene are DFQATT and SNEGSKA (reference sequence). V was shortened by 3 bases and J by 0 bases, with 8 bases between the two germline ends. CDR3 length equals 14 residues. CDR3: CSASSRSNTGELFF. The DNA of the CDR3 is TGCAGTGCTAGTTCCAGGTCGAACACCGGGGAGCTGTTTTTT.

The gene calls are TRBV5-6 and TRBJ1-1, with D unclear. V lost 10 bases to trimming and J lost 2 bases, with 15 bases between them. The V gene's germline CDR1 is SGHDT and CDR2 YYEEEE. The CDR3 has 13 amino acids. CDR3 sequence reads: CACRLGANTEAFF. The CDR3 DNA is TGTGCCTGCCGGTTAGGAGCAAACACTGAAGCTTTCTTT.

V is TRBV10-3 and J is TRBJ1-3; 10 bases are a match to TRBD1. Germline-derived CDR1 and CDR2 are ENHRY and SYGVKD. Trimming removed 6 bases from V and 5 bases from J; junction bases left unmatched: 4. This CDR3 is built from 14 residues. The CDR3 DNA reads TGTGCCATCAGGGGACAGGGGATGAGAAACACCATATATTTT. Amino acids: CAIRGQGMRNTIYF.

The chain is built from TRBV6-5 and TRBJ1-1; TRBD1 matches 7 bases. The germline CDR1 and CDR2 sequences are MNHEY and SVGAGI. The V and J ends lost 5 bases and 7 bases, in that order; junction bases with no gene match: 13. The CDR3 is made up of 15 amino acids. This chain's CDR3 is CASSSHRGYEGEAFF. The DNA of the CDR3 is TGTGCCAGCAGTAGCCACAGGGGTTACGAAGGTGAAGCTTTCTTT.

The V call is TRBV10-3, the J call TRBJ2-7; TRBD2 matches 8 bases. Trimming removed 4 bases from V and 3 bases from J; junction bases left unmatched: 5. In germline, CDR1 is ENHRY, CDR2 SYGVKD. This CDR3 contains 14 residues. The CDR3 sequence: CAISGSGKRYEQYF. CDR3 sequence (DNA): TGTGCCATCAGTGGTAGCGGGAAGCGCTACGAGCAGTACTTC.

The DNA for the CDR3 is TGTGCCAGCAGCCCAACAGCTGAGGGGGGGGAGCAGTACTTC. Translating gives CASSPTAEGGEQYF. The rearrangement links TRBV3-1 (or the pseudogene TRBV3-2) to TRBJ2-7; TRBD2 is a possible D gene (7 bases). CDR3 length equals 14 residues. Trimming shortened V by 4 bases and J by 7 bases, and 17 bases separated the two germline ends. Germline values: CDR1 LGHDT, CDR2 YNNKEL (reference sequence).

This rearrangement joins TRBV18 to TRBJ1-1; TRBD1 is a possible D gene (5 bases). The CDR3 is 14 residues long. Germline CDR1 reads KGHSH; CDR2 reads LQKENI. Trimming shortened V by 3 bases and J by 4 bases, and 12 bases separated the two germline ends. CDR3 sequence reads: CASSPRGEGTEAFF. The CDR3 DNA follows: TGTGCCAGCTCACCGCGGGGGGAGGGCACTGAAGCTTTCTTT.